The 32 T cell receptor beta chains given below trace back to one sample, sequenced in a study of CD8+CD57+ T cells in acquired aplastic anemia. For CDR3 and TCR beta VDJ profiling, genomic DNA was the template used. Using its own MiXCR run on the reads, TCRdb lists one record per CDR3 protein. This table has about 110,000 distinct CDR3 sequences, around 50% appearing once. The sequenced sample was sorted CD4+, CD8+, or CD8+CD57+ T cells (not recorded which) from PBMCs. The receptors derive from a human donor in good health, serving as a control.

Written as DNA, the CDR3 is TGTGCCAGCAGTGTGGGGATCACTGAAGCTTTCTTT. It translates to CASSVGITEAFF. The chain is built from TRBV7-9 and TRBJ1-1; no clear D. The germline V gene has CDR1 SEHNR and CDR2 FQNEAQ (reference sequence). V lost 6 bases and J 4 bases, leaving 9 bases between the germline ends. The length of the CDR3 is 12 residues.

The rearrangement links TRBV10-1 to TRBJ1-2; 10 nucleotides line up with TRBD1. Germline CDR1 is WNHNN and CDR2 is SYGVQD (reference sequence). V shed 3 bases, J shed 1 base, and the junction held 5 bases outside the gene matches. This CDR3 is built from 16 residues. For the CDR3, the DNA is TGCGCCAGCAGTGAATCCCGGGACAGGGGTAACTATGGCTACACCTTC. It translates to CASSESRDRGNYGYTF.

This chain connects TRBV19 to TRBJ2-2; the D gene is possibly TRBD1 (6 bases). Germline assignment: CDR1 LNHDA and CDR2 SQIVND (reference sequence). With 5 bases removed from V and 1 base from J, the gap between germline ends came to 11 bases. This CDR3 spans 15 amino acids. The CDR3, as DNA: TGTGCCAGTAGTCGACAGGACCTGAACACCGGGGAGCTGTTTTTT. It translates to CASSRQDLNTGELFF.

The chain links TRBV20-1 to TRBJ2-3; D unresolved. From germline, CDR1 is DFQATT and CDR2 SNEGSKA (reference sequence). Between the trimmed V and J ends, which lost 6 bases and 2 bases, there was a span of 6 bases. The CDR3 covers 11 residues. The CDR3 loop is CSASITDTQYF. The DNA of the CDR3 is TGCAGTGCCAGCATCACAGATACGCAGTATTTT.

This chain connects TRBV7-2 to TRBJ2-5; possible D gene TRBD1, 6 bases. The CDR3 covers 13 residues. Germline loops: CDR1 SGHTA, CDR2 FQGNSA. V was shortened by 5 bases and J by 4 bases, with 11 bases between the two germline ends. The CDR3 DNA is TGTGCCAGCAGCCAGAGGGGGTTAGAGACCCAGTACTTC. Encoded protein: CASSQRGLETQYF.

This chain joins TRBV2 and TRBJ2-7; 9 nucleotides agree with TRBD1. V lost 6 bases and J lost 5; bases outside the gene matches: 5. In germline, CDR1 is SNHLY, CDR2 FYNNEI. The CDR3 is 13 amino acids. The CDR3 nucleotides are TGTGCCAGCAGAGGGGACAGGGAGAACGAGCAGTACTTC. As protein: CASRGDRENEQYF.

This clonotype was observed many times. V usage is TRBV24-1 and J usage is TRBJ2-7, with a weak D call TRBD2 (6 bases). Trimming stripped 3 bases from V and 0 bases from J, with 17 bases between. The CDR3 loop spans 17 amino acids. Germline V gene lookup returns CDR1 KGHDR and CDR2 SFDVKD. Here the CDR3 DNA reads TGTGCCACCAGTGATCCCCGTACCTTGGGGGGCTCCTACGAGCAGTACTTC. Translated: CATSDPRTLGGSYEQYF.

Worth noting for this clonotype: A much larger clone lies one base from this, so it may be a read error. The conserved closing phenylalanine or tryptophan is absent in this CDR3, likely reflecting a read error. V gene TRBV20-1 combines with J gene TRBJ2-2; TRBD1 might be the D (6 bases). There are 12 residues in the CDR3. Germline V gives CDR1 DFQATT, CDR2 SNEGSKA (reference sequence). V was cut by 7 bases and J by 4 bases, with 10 bases left in between. The CDR3 loop is CSVPGVTGELFL. The CDR3 DNA follows: TGCAGTGTGCCAGGGGTCACCGGGGAGCTGTTTCTT.

The chain couples TRBV25-1 to TRBJ1-6; 8 nucleotides align to TRBD1. Trimming at V came to 6 bases and at J to 7 bases, leaving 5 bases not matched to a gene. This CDR3 is built from 14 residues. Germline V CDR1 and CDR2: MGHDK, SYGVNS. The CDR3 region is CASRGQASNSPLHF. The CDR3 region has the DNA TGTGCCAGCAGGGGACAGGCGTCCAATTCACCCCTCCACTTT.

This clonotype was observed a handful of times. This chain joins TRBV7-6 and TRBJ1-1; the D is unclear. CDR1 is SGHVS and CDR2 is FNYEAQ in the germline V gene. The CDR3 is 13 residues long. V lost 1 base, J lost 4 bases, and 7 bases lay in between. CDR3 in DNA: TGTGCCAGCAGCTTAGGACAAAGCACTGAAGCTTTCTTT. It encodes CASSLGQSTEAFF.

This clonotype was seen at least ten times. The rearrangement links TRBV6-2 or TRBV6-3 to TRBJ2-7, with TRBD1 identical over 8 bases. J was trimmed by 2 bases and V by 2 bases; bases with no gene match: 5. Germline values: CDR1 MNHEY, CDR2 SVGEGT. The CDR3 is 15 residues long. DNA for the CDR3: TGTGCCAGCAGTTACCGGGGACAGGATGCCTACGAGCAGTACTTC. Translated, it gives CASSYRGQDAYEQYF.

This clonotype was picked up many times. The J gene is TRBJ1-4, the V gene TRBV12-3 or TRBV12-4, with TRBD1 matching over 9 bases. The length of the CDR3 is 13 residues. The V and J ends lost 5 bases and 7 bases, in that order; junction bases with no gene match: 2. The CDR3 sequence: CASSHRGREKLFF. CDR3 sequence (DNA): TGTGCCAGCAGTCACAGGGGGCGTGAAAAACTGTTTTTT.

Comments on this clonotype: The conserved phenylalanine or tryptophan is not found at the CDR3 terminus, so this likely reflects a read error. The genes are TRBV7-2 and TRBJ2-6, with 9 bases aligning to TRBD1. Germline CDR1 is SGHTA and CDR2 is FQGNSA. The CDR3 totals 19 residues. J lost 0 bases, V lost 6 bases, and 12 bases had no gene match. The CDR3: CASSLTGTGTSSGANVLTS. The CDR3 nucleotides are TGTGCCAGCAGTTTGACCGGGACAGGGACTTCCTCTGGGGCCAACGTCCTGACTTCC.

The J gene is TRBJ2-5, the V gene TRBV2; 9 bases fit TRBD2. This CDR3 region has 15 residues. V lost 3 bases to trimming and J lost 5 bases; unmatched junction nucleotides: 7. The V gene's germline CDR1 is SNHLY and CDR2 FYNNEI. Here the CDR3 DNA reads TGTGCCAGCAGTGACGGCGGGGGGGCCGGGGAGACCCAGTACTTC. Protein: CASSDGGGAGETQYF.

CDR3 protein: CAWSVLGPMNTEAFF. Written as DNA, the CDR3 is TGTGCCTGGAGTGTGTTGGGACCTATGAACACTGAAGCTTTCTTT. The chain is built from TRBV30 and TRBJ1-1, with D perhaps matching TRBD1 (5 bases). This CDR3 is built from 15 residues. Germline-derived CDR1 and CDR2 are GTSNPN and SVGIG (reference sequence). V was trimmed by 0 bases and J by 0 bases, leaving 11 bases between them.

This clonotype was seen a handful of times. A much larger clone is a single base away; this may be a read error. The rearrangement uses TRBV20-1 and TRBJ2-3; maybe TRBD2 (7 bases). Germline CDR1 DFQATT, CDR2 SNEGSKA (reference sequence). This CDR3 has 17 amino acids. The CDR3, as DNA: TGCAGTGCCCCTAGCGGAGGGGGAATACCGATCACAGATGCGCAGTATTTT. Amino acid sequence: CSAPSGGGIPITDAQYF.

The V call is TRBV19, the J call TRBJ1-1, with D unresolved. Germline CDR1 LNHDA, CDR2 SQIVND (reference sequence). Deletions cut 3 bases from V and 5 bases from J, with 10 bases between. The CDR3 has 13 amino acids. The CDR3 sequence: CASSISTETEAFF. CDR3 nucleotides: TGTGCCAGTAGTATTTCGACGGAGACTGAAGCTTTCTTT.

The chain joins TRBV7-9 to TRBJ2-5, with TRBD1 matching 8 bases. CDR3 size: 14 residues. Germline V gene sequence: CDR1 SEHNR, CDR2 FQNEAQ (reference sequence). V gave up 5 bases and J gave up 8 bases; unmatched junction bases: 10. The CDR3 reads CASSGTGLRGTQYF. CDR3 coding DNA: TGTGCCAGCAGCGGGACAGGCCTTAGAGGTACCCAGTACTTC.

This clonotype has more than one count but fewer than ten. The chain is built from TRBV15 and TRBJ1-6; 9 bases align to TRBD1. Trimming at V came to 4 bases and at J to 2 bases, leaving 6 bases not matched to a gene. This CDR3 contains 17 residues. Germline loops: CDR1 LNHNV, CDR2 YYDKDF (reference sequence). CDR3 in DNA: TGTGCCACCAGCACGCGGGACAGGGTCGCCTATAATTCACCCCTCCACTTT. It encodes CATSTRDRVAYNSPLHF.

By proportion, this clonotype is medium-sized. This chain uses TRBV15 with TRBJ1-2; 7 bases fit TRBD1. V lost 3 bases, J lost 4 bases, and 14 bases stayed unmatched. The V gene's germline CDR1 is LNHNV and CDR2 YYDKDF (reference sequence). The CDR3 length is 17 residues. CDR3: CATSSYPTATGVYGYTF. DNA for the CDR3: TGTGCCACCAGCAGCTACCCAACGGCCACAGGGGTCTATGGCTACACCTTC.

This clonotype is a singleton in its sample. The chain recombines TRBV12-3 or TRBV12-4 with TRBJ1-2; D is unresolved. The CDR3 loop spans 14 amino acids. V was cut by 3 bases and J by 7 bases, with 15 bases left in between. CDR3 region: CASSFGMGVGGYTF. CDR3 DNA: TGTGCCAGCAGTTTCGGGATGGGAGTAGGTGGCTACACCTTC.

This clonotype was recorded at least ten times. The rearrangement joins TRBV9 to TRBJ2-3, with D unresolved. Germline CDR1 and CDR2: SGDLS and YYNGEE. This CDR3 is 12 amino acids long. V lost 6 bases, J lost 7 bases, and 12 bases lay in between. CDR3 bases: TGTGCCAGCAACTGGCCTAGGAATACGCAGTATTTT. It codes for CASNWPRNTQYF.

V usage is TRBV29-1 and J usage is TRBJ2-7, with a possible D match to TRBD2 (6 bases). The CDR3 consists of 13 residues. Germline V gives CDR1 SQVTM, CDR2 ANQGSEA. V lost 7 bases and J lost 6, with 19 bases in between. CDR3 sequence reads: CSAASVSMGEQYF. CDR3 sequence (DNA): TGCAGCGCCGCTAGCGTCAGCATGGGCGAGCAGTACTTC.

This sequence joins TRBV5-1 and TRBJ1-2; D is possibly TRBD1 (5 bases). The germline gives CDR1 SGHRS, CDR2 YFSETQ. The CDR3 runs to 17 residues. Trimming took off 5 bases at V and 0 bases at J, with 20 bases between the two ends. The chain's CDR3 is CASRGSAGYAANYGYTF. CDR3 nucleotides: TGCGCCAGCAGGGGGTCGGCAGGGTATGCCGCTAACTATGGCTACACCTTC.

This clonotype came up many times. V and J are TRBV6-1 and TRBJ2-7; the match to TRBD1 covers 9 bases. CDR3 length equals 16 residues. Germline V gives CDR1 MNHNS, CDR2 SASEGT. V lost 4 bases to trimming and J lost 1 base; unmatched junction nucleotides: 8. CDR3 DNA sequence: TGTGCCAGCAGTGCAGCCTCCGGGACAGGGTCCTACGAGCAGTACTTC. It specifies CASSAASGTGSYEQYF.

Ten or more counts support this clonotype. V gene TRBV25-1 combines with J gene TRBJ2-1; tentatively, D is TRBD1 or TRBD2 (5 bases each). The CDR3 totals 13 residues. Between the trimmed V and J ends, which lost 7 bases and 9 bases, there was a span of 16 bases. From germline, CDR1 is MGHDK and CDR2 SYGVNS. DNA for the CDR3: TGTGCCAGCACGAATCGAGCGGACACTGAGCAGTTCTTC. As protein: CASTNRADTEQFF.

This clonotype has a handful of counts. J is TRBJ2-7 and V is TRBV24-1, with a tentative D call TRBD2 (5 bases). Germline CDR1 reads KGHDR; CDR2 reads SFDVKD. V gave up 1 base and J gave up 2 bases, with 17 bases separating them. The CDR3 totals 17 residues. CDR3 sequence reads: CATSDLFSQRSPYEQYF. CDR3 DNA sequence: TGTGCCACCAGTGATTTATTTAGCCAGCGGTCGCCCTACGAGCAGTACTTC.

The V call is TRBV7-8, the J call TRBJ1-5; the D is unclear. Per germline, CDR1 SGHVS and CDR2 FQNEAQ. The CDR3 has 13 residues. V dropped 0 bases and J dropped 6 bases, with 6 bases sitting between them. CDR3 region: CASSLARFQPQHF. For the CDR3, the DNA is TGTGCCAGCAGCTTAGCACGATTTCAGCCCCAGCATTTT.

Concerning this clonotype: This may be a read error, as it is one base from a much larger clone. This sequence joins TRBV30 and TRBJ1-5, with D possibly TRBD1 on 5 matching bases. This CDR3 has 13 amino acids. Germline values: CDR1 GTSNPN, CDR2 SVGIG (reference sequence). The CDR3 is CAWSVQAGQLQHF. CDR3 sequence (DNA): TGTGCCTGGAGTGTACAGGCTGGTCAGCTCCAGCATTTT.

This clonotype was observed at least ten times. Its ends do not fully match the called genes, so a read error is possible. CDR3 residues: CASSQDRTYEQYF. CDR3 DNA: TGTGCCAGCAGCCAAGACAGGACCTACGAGCAGTACTTC. The chain couples TRBV5-1 to TRBJ2-7, with a possible D match to TRBD1 (6 bases). The CDR3 is made up of 13 amino acids. Germline CDR1 SGHRS, CDR2 YFSETQ.

The table lists this clonotype with a few counts. This sequence joins TRBV10-3 and TRBJ1-4; 8 nucleotides match TRBD1. This CDR3 has 13 amino acids. V shed 6 bases, J shed 8 bases, and the junction held 5 bases outside the gene matches. Per germline, CDR1 ENHRY and CDR2 SYGVKD. For the CDR3, the DNA is TGTGCCATCAGGGACAGGGAGGAGGAAAAACTGTTTTTT. Translated: CAIRDREEEKLFF.

This clonotype was recorded at least ten times. One end of the junction varies from germline; a read error may be responsible. The chain uses TRBV7-9 and TRBJ2-2; 8 bases map to TRBD1. Germline V gene sequence: CDR1 SEHNR, CDR2 FQNEAQ (reference sequence). This CDR3 spans 13 amino acids. The CDR3 DNA reads TGTGCCAGCTCACAGGGGGTCACCGGGGGGCTGTTTTTT. It yields the protein CASSQGVTGGLFF.